This TCR beta chain was captured in a study of technical replicates of blood from several donors. The method was immunoSEQ multiplex PCR; TCRdb's version includes in-frame clones alone and lacks a portion of them. This sample yields tens of thousands of clones, of which approximately 94% are seen a single time; about 0.26% belongs to the top ten. Trimming shortened V by 5 bases and J by 12 bases, and 14 bases separated the two germline ends. Looked up from germline, CDR1 is LNHDA and CDR2 is SQIVND (reference sequence). This CDR3 is built from 12 residues. In this sample, this clone turned up once. The sequencing input was T cells isolated from PBMCs. V gene TRBV19 combines with J gene TRBJ1-5; weak D call: TRBD1 (5 bases). The clonotype was recovered from a human donor in good health. The CDR3 protein is CASSLPGKFQHF. In nucleotides, the CDR3 is TGTGCCAGTAGTTTACCAGGGAAATTCCAGCATTTT.